This record concerns one T cell receptor (beta chain) sequence. The antigen it binds to is not known. Base qualities were left out, and no much larger clone turns up one base away. These data come from a study of OX40 agonist ivuxolimab in advanced cancers. Regarding the complete study: Ivuxolimab was an agonistic, fully human IgG2 monoclonal antibody directed against OX40 (CD134), a costimulatory receptor. Intravenous ivuxolimab was administered to patients every 2 weeks at six dose levels: 0.01, 0.1, 0.3, 1.5, 3 and 10 mg/kg. Of the roughly 54 patients in dose escalation, about 20 had hepatocellular carcinoma, roughly 15 had melanoma, 9 had renal cell carcinoma and 9 had head and neck cancer. A male proportion of roughly 80% and a mean age of 60 years, ranging from 23 to 79, were recorded for the dose-escalation cohort. Prior anti-PD-1, anti-PD-L1 or anti-CTLA-4 therapy was permitted, and approximately 42% of dose-escalation patients had received checkpoint inhibitors. Partial responses occurred in three dose-escalation patients, of whom one had hepatocellular carcinoma and two had cutaneous melanoma. Peripheral TCRbeta sequencing aimed to test whether ivuxolimab altered TCR sequence diversity and caused clonal T-cell expansion. The paper covers the monotherapy dose-escalation part of the phase I ivuxolimab trial, which included N ≈ 57 patients. Study-wide conclusions, independent of this receptor: Low levels of normalized T-cell clonal expansion were also seen in some nonresponding patients. After ivuxolimab, more expanded clones were found on average in CD8+ T cells than in CD4+ T cells. Antigen specificity was not determined for the clonally expanded peripheral T cells. Partial responders in the 0.1-3.0 mg/kg groups had among the lowest normalized peripheral clonal expansion, especially among CD8+ T cells. Clonal expansion of both CD4+ and CD8+ blood T cells was observed from baseline to week 6 at doses 0.1 to 3.0 mg/kg.

Genomic DNA was extracted from sorted cells for sequencing of the TCRbeta CDR3 region. The immunoSEQ Assay was used to sequence the TCRbeta CDR3 regions. TCRdb took this table from immuneACCESS and kept in-frame rearrangements with V and J called. Such tables lack part of the clones; where checked against another copy, unresolved V genes explain under half of the gap, and the rest is unexplained. This sample comprises 60,000 to 75,000 clones, 90% to 95% of them detected only once. Together, the top ten hold around 19% of the sample. Inclusive of the bounding cysteine and phenylalanine, the CDR3 is 15 residues long. CDR3 DNA is the only sequence kept; it has 45 bases, read in frame from the first base. For CDR1 and CDR2, the germline V gene (reference sequence) lists SGHNT and YYREEE. V is clipped by 1 base and J by 0 bases, and the sequence between their germline boundaries is 8 bases long. The trial excluded patients who had a history of autoimmune disease or were on systemic immunosuppression. Peripheral blood for TCR sequencing was collected from all dose cohorts at baseline, on cycle 4 day 1, and on cycle 7 day 1. Samples came from an open-label, multicenter, first-in-human phase I dose-escalation trial of ivuxolimab. Adults with locally advanced or metastatic melanoma, renal cell, hepatocellular, or head and neck squamous cell carcinoma were enrolled in the trial. Before TCR sequencing, CD4+ T cells and CD8+ T cells were sorted from peripheral blood as separate populations.

Source: CD4+ or CD8+ T cells sorted from blood, taken in a trial of the OX40 agonist ivuxolimab. This TCR was sampled from an adult with an advanced solid tumor such as melanoma, head and neck, liver or kidney cancer. In this chain, TRBV5-4 is recombined with TRBJ2-1; the D gene is perhaps TRBD2, from 5 matching bases. The DNA is TGTGCCAGCAGCTTGATCCGGGACTCCTACAATGAGCAGTTCTTC. Its translation reads: CASSLIRDSYNEQFF. The reference TRBV5-4 and TRBJ2-1 proteins fill in what lies around the CDR3, so the full variable domain reads ETGVTQSPTHLIKTRGQQVTLRCSSQSGHNTVSWYQQALGQGPQFIFQYYREEENGRGNFPPRFSGLQFPNYSSELNVNALELDDSALYLCASSLIRDSYNEQFFGPGTRLTVL.